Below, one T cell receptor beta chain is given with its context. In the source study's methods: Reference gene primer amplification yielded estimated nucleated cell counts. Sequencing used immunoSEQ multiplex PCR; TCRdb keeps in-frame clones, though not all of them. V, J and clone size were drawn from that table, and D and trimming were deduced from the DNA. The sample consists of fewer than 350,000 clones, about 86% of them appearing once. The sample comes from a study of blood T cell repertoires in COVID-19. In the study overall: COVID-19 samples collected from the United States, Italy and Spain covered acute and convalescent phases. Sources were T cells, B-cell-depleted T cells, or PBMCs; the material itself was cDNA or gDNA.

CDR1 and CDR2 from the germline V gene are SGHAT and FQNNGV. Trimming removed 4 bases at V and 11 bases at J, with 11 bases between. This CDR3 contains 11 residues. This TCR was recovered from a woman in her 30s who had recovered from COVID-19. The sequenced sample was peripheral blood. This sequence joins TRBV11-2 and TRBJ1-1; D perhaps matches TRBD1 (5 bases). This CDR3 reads CASSSYNRAFF. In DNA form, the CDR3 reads TGTGCCAGCAGCTCCTACAACAGGGCTTTCTTT.